A single sample gave rise to the 20 T cell receptor beta chains below, sequenced in a study of OX40 agonist ivuxolimab in advanced cancers. The protocol was immunoSEQ multiplex PCR, while the TCRdb copy is restricted to in-frame clones and leaves out a portion. The table lists approximately 23,000 clones, roughly 85% of them singletons. The material was CD4+ or CD8+ T cells sorted from blood, obtained in a trial of the OX40 agonist ivuxolimab. The receptors here all came from an adult with an advanced solid tumor such as melanoma, head and neck, liver or kidney cancer.

This chain joins TRBV30 and TRBJ2-7; 11 nucleotides line up with TRBD2. Trimming took 2 bases from V and 5 from J; bases not matched to a gene: 2. Germline CDR1 and CDR2: GTSNPN and SVGIG (reference sequence). This CDR3 has 13 amino acids. CDR3 residues: CAWSLAGGDEQYF. CDR3 DNA: TGTGCCTGGAGTTTAGCGGGAGGGGACGAGCAGTACTTC.

Only one count was recorded for this clone. The gene calls are TRBV27 and TRBJ1-1; D is ambiguous. The V end lost 6 bases, the J end lost 1 base, and 6 bases lay between the germline ends. The V gene's germline CDR1 is MNHEY and CDR2 SMNVEV (reference sequence). The CDR3 has 12 residues. CDR3 bases: TGTGCCAGCAGGCACAAGAACACTGAAGCTTTCTTT. Translation gives CASRHKNTEAFF.

CDR3 loop: CASSSLGDTGETQYF. The CDR3 DNA reads as TGTGCCAGCAGCTCCCTTGGGGACACGGGCGAGACCCAGTACTTC. This chain uses TRBV7-7 with TRBJ2-5; D is perhaps TRBD1 (6 bases). V lost 4 bases and J 5 bases, leaving 17 bases between the germline ends. The germline V gene encodes CDR1 SSHAT and CDR2 FNYEAQ (reference sequence). This CDR3 has 15 amino acids.

This clone is large in the sample. The rearrangement joins TRBV15 to TRBJ1-1; 9 bases align to TRBD1. The CDR3 is 15 residues long. Trimming cost V 3 bases and J 4 bases; bases outside gene matches: 6. Per germline, CDR1 LNHNV and CDR2 YYDKDF (reference sequence). The CDR3 nucleotides read TGTGCCACCAGCAGCACCGGGACAGGGTTCACTGAAGCTTTCTTT. This codes for CATSSTGTGFTEAFF.

The chain carries TRBV27 and TRBJ1-2; weak D call: TRBD1 (5 bases). Looked up from germline, CDR1 is MNHEY and CDR2 is SMNVEV (reference sequence). This CDR3 spans 14 amino acids. V lost 5 bases to trimming and J lost 8 bases, with 18 bases between them. The CDR3 nucleotides read TGTGCCAGCAGTCCAACCTCGGGACTATACGGCTACACCTTC. Translating gives CASSPTSGLYGYTF.

The chain recombines TRBV11-2 with TRBJ2-2, with TRBD1 matching over 7 bases. This CDR3 spans 17 amino acids. V dropped 4 bases and J dropped 7; count of bases not matched to a gene: 15. Germline V gives CDR1 SGHAT, CDR2 FQNNGV. The CDR3 reads CASSYTPRQGYGGELFF. The DNA for the CDR3 is TGTGCCAGCAGCTATACCCCCCGACAGGGATATGGCGGGGAGCTGTTTTTT.

The J gene is TRBJ2-7, the V gene TRBV19; 9 bases align to TRBD1. With 5 bases clipped from V and 2 bases from J, the junction kept 7 bases outside the gene matches. CDR3 size: 15 residues. CDR1 is LNHDA, CDR2 SQIVND, per germline (reference sequence). The CDR3 loop reads CASSWGQGPTYEQYF. Written as DNA, the CDR3 is TGTGCCAGTAGTTGGGGACAGGGCCCAACCTACGAGCAGTACTTC. Filled out from reference TRBV19 and TRBJ2-7, the complete variable domain reads DGGITQSPKYLFRKEGQNVTLSCEQNLNHDAMYWYRQDPGQGLRLIYYSQIVNDFQKGDIAEGYSVSREKKESFPLTVTSAQKNPTAFYLCASSWGQGPTYEQYFGPGTRLTVT.

V is TRBV5-1 and J is TRBJ1-5; 8 bases fit TRBD1. V lost 4 bases to trimming and J lost 6 bases; unmatched junction nucleotides: 9. CDR1 is SGHRS and CDR2 is YFSETQ in the germline V gene. The CDR3 is 15 residues long. The DNA of the CDR3 is TGCGCCAGCAGCACGACGACAGGGGTGGGTCAGCCCCAGCATTTT. Its protein is CASSTTTGVGQPQHF.

The chain couples TRBV7-9 to TRBJ2-1; TRBD2 matches at 11 bases. This CDR3 contains 16 residues. V shed 4 bases, J shed 7 bases, and the junction held 9 bases outside the gene matches. From germline, CDR1 is SEHNR and CDR2 FQNEAQ (reference sequence). CDR3 nucleotide sequence: TGTGCCAGCAGCTCCCTGACTAGCGGGAATTTGAATGAGCAGTTCTTC. It translates to CASSSLTSGNLNEQFF.

The chain employs TRBV9 and TRBJ1-4; D unclear. The germline gives CDR1 SGDLS, CDR2 YYNGEE. V lost 3 bases and J lost 0, with 9 bases in between. The CDR3 contains 15 residues. The CDR3 sequence: CASSDHSSTNEKLFF. In DNA form, the CDR3 reads TGTGCCAGCAGCGACCACTCCTCAACTAATGAAAAACTGTTTTTT.

A single count supports this clone. The chain has TRBV5-6 and TRBJ1-1, with D perhaps matching TRBD1 (5 bases). Per the germline V gene, CDR1 is SGHDT and CDR2 is YYEEEE. The V end was cut by 0 bases, the J end by 8 bases, with 11 bases between. This CDR3 region has 13 residues. The CDR3 sequence: CASSLGGRKEAFF. The CDR3, as DNA: TGTGCCAGCAGCTTGGGGGGCCGAAAGGAAGCTTTCTTT.

This sequence joins TRBV27 and TRBJ1-5, with 9 nucleotides matching TRBD1. Trimming at V came to 10 bases and at J to 2 bases, leaving 6 bases not matched to a gene. This CDR3 is built from 14 residues. CDR1 is MNHEY, CDR2 SMNVEV, per germline (reference sequence). The CDR3 DNA follows: TGTGCCACATGGACAGGGGTGGGCAATCAGCCCCAGCATTTT. Encoded protein: CATWTGVGNQPQHF.

The chain links TRBV5-6 to TRBJ1-2, with TRBD1 matching over 7 bases. The CDR3 has 15 residues. Trimming at V came to 4 bases and at J to 1 base, leaving 7 bases not matched to a gene. Germline V gene data show CDR1 as SGHDT and CDR2 as YYEEEE. The CDR3 DNA sequence: TGTGCCAGCAGCGCGATCCGGGACAGTAACTATGGCTACACCTTC. Its translation is CASSAIRDSNYGYTF. The entire variable domain, with the rest obtained from reference TRBV5-6 and TRBJ1-2, is as follows: DAGVTQSPTHLIKTRGQQVTLRCSPKSGHDTVSWYQQALGQGPQFIFQYYEEEERQRGNFPDRFSGHQFPNYSSELNVNALLLGDSALYLCASSAIRDSNYGYTFGSGTRLTVV.

The rearrangement uses TRBV9 and TRBJ2-2; TRBD2 agrees at 10 bases. There are 17 residues in the CDR3. The V gene end was trimmed by 1 base and the J gene end by 5 bases; junction bases not matched to a gene: 8. Looked up from germline, CDR1 is SGDLS and CDR2 is YYNGEE. The CDR3 DNA sequence: TGTGCCAGCAGCGTATCGCTAGCGGGAGTAAGGACCGGGGAGCTGTTTTTT. The encoded protein is CASSVSLAGVRTGELFF.

This rearrangement joins TRBV27 to TRBJ1-6, with unresolved D. The V end was cut by 1 base, the J end by 0 bases, with 4 bases between. The CDR3 runs 15 residues. CDR1 is MNHEY and CDR2 is SMNVEV in the germline V gene (reference sequence). CDR3 protein: CASSLLSSYNSPLHF. The CDR3, as DNA: TGTGCCAGCAGTTTATTGAGCTCCTATAATTCACCCCTCCACTTT.

V usage is TRBV4-3 and J usage is TRBJ2-2; no clear D gene. CDR1 is LGHNA and CDR2 is YSLEER in the germline V gene. The CDR3 consists of 15 residues. Trimming stripped 3 bases from V and 3 bases from J, with 11 bases between. CDR3 DNA: TGCGCCAGCAGCCAGGCCGGGCGGTACACCGGGGAGCTGTTTTTT. This translates into CASSQAGRYTGELFF.

This clone came up once. J is TRBJ1-1 and V is TRBV11-2; the match to TRBD1 covers 12 bases. This CDR3 spans 17 amino acids. Germline trimming cut 3 bases from V and 5 bases from J; bases unmatched to any gene: 10. CDR1 and CDR2 from the germline V gene are SGHAT and FQNNGV. This CDR3 reads CASSFSRDRGLGTEAFF. CDR3 in DNA: TGTGCCAGCAGCTTTAGTCGGGACAGGGGGCTCGGAACTGAAGCTTTCTTT.

J is TRBJ1-1 and V is TRBV6-1; 7 bases align to TRBD1. This CDR3 spans 14 amino acids. Germline loops: CDR1 MNHNS, CDR2 SASEGT. The trim removed 8 bases at V and 1 base at J, leaving 7 bases unmatched. The CDR3 here is CASPRQGKNTEAFF. The CDR3, as DNA: TGTGCCAGCCCCAGACAGGGTAAGAACACTGAAGCTTTCTTT.

This clone was counted a single time. The CDR3 loop reads CAISEPTSGGAYEQYF. CDR3 in DNA: TGTGCCATCAGTGAACCCACTAGCGGGGGGGCCTACGAGCAGTACTTC. The rearrangement uses TRBV10-3 and TRBJ2-7; 13 nucleotides align to TRBD2. With V trimmed by 3 bases and J by 2 bases, 4 bases remained unmatched. Germline V gene data show CDR1 as ENHRY and CDR2 as SYGVKD. This CDR3 has 16 residues.

This chain joins TRBV4-2 and TRBJ2-1; no clear D. With 3 bases removed from V and 9 bases from J, the gap between germline ends came to 9 bases. Germline CDR1 LGHNA, CDR2 YNFKEQ. This CDR3 region has 12 residues. CDR3 DNA: TGTGCCAGCAGCCAGCAAGTCACTGAGCAGTTCTTC. It specifies CASSQQVTEQFF.